This TCR beta chain was documented in a study of shared clonotypes between healthy human individuals. Study as a whole: The composition of the donors was a couple of women and three men aged 18 to 49.

Overall study findings and caveats: The diversity represented, both genetic and in exposure history, was limited by few donors.

Using immunoSEQ multiplex PCR, the repertoire was profiled, and TCRdb retains in-frame clones only, with some absent. The sample lists about 490,000 clones; 70% to 80% were seen once. Deletions cut 8 bases from V and 5 bases from J, with 15 bases between. Germline-derived CDR1 and CDR2 are MDHEN and SYDVKM. This CDR3 is built from 13 residues. As to this clone: Its antigen is unknown.

Healthy HIV-negative adults with no recent acute infections or vaccinations were recruited as donors. Donors were Caucasian adults residing in Nashville, Tennessee, USA. The chain joins TRBV28 to TRBJ1-1; tentative D call: TRBD1 (6 bases). The receptor was derived from a woman between 40 and 50 years old in good health. Some clones in this sample may be carry-over from other donors' samples. Material: PBMCs. DNA of the CDR3: TGTGCCAGCGGACCTCGCAGGGGTACTGAAGCTTTCTTT. Translated: CASGPRRGTEAFF.